The clone carrying this TCR beta chain came up once. Its antigen is undetermined. The sample comes from a study of cytomegalovirus exposure and HLA in healthy donors. Study-level background: From 150 million to 200 million T cells, an earlier analysis saw roughly 100 million unique TCR beta sequences. Findings and caveats of the study: It was taken for granted in presence/absence analyses that sequencing depth across donors was roughly uniform. It was only CMV serostatus that was available as immune exposure information. Prior analysis indicated that the majority of TCR beta V segments exhibited productivity approximately 87% or approximately 30% of the time.

PCR used 60 Vbeta primers and 13 Jbeta primers. Here immunoSEQ multiplex PCR was the method, and the copy in TCRdb shows in-frame clones only, minus some. The sample holds under 55,000 clones, less than 85% seen once. The clonotype comes from a man under 40 in good health and CMV-seropositive. Sequenced sample: PBMCs.

CDR3 in DNA: TGTGCCAGCAGCCCCGGGACACTGAAATCCTACGAGCAGTACTTC. Amino acid sequence: CASSPGTLKSYEQYF. The chain is built from TRBV5-6 and TRBJ2-7; maybe TRBD1 (6 bases). Germline CDR1 is SGHDT and CDR2 is YYEEEE. The CDR3 consists of 15 residues. Deletions cut 4 bases from V and 1 base from J, with 15 bases between. Variable domain in full (rest from reference TRBV5-6 and TRBJ2-7): DAGVTQSPTHLIKTRGQQVTLRCSPKSGHDTVSWYQQALGQGPQFIFQYYEEEERQRGNFPDRFSGHQFPNYSSELNVNALLLGDSALYLCASSPGTLKSYEQYFGPGTRLTVT.